Detailed here is one T cell receptor (beta chain). Its binding antigen is unknown. No base quality information exists; no much larger clone differs at one position. Interpreted using the paper, the time point label stands for: week 23, last vaccination. Every vaccine dose consisted of 300 ug of a 20-mer mutant IDH1 peptide in Montanide, administered subcutaneously together with topical imiquimod. The donors had newly diagnosed IDH1-mutant astrocytomas of WHO grade 3 or 4 that showed loss of nuclear ATRX. The samples were drawn from NOA16, a multicentre, single-arm, open-label phase I trial in Germany that tested a mutant IDH1 peptide vaccine in humans for the first time. Genomic DNA for TCRB sequencing was isolated from EDTA blood with the DNeasy Blood and Tissue Kit. The germline ends are 14 bases apart after V is trimmed by 5 bases and J by 7 bases. The CDR3 holds 13 amino acids from the cysteine to the phenylalanine. Just CDR3 DNA is preserved here, 39 bases in frame from base 1. CDR1 and CDR2 are read off the germline V gene as SGHTA and FQGNSA.

Receptor amplification or capture employed the immunoSEQ multiplex PCR assay. The hsTCRB Kit was used according to the manufacturer's protocol to amplify rearranged TCR beta chain sequences. An Illumina MiSeq was used to sequence the TCRB libraries. Under the source paper's analysis protocol: Demultiplexing, trimming and gene mapping were performed with the kit vendor's proprietary platform. As stored in TCRdb, this immuneACCESS dataset retains in-frame rearrangements with V and J assigned. A fraction of the clones does not appear; measured against another copy, unresolved V genes explain less than half of the discrepancy, and the remainder lacks a known reason. V and J calls and clone size follow that table, whereas D and trimming were derived from the DNA. The sample table contains 50,000 to 70,000 clones; only one count was recorded for 84% of them. The ten largest clones add up to approximately 12% of the sample.

This specimen comes from a study of a mutant IDH1 vaccine in newly diagnosed glioma listed by TCRdb under 2021. In terms of the full investigation: Eight vaccinations were administered to patients in weeks 1, 3, 5, 7, 11, 15, 19 and 23, corresponding to visits V03 through V10. Of the approximately 32 treated patients, 62.5% were male and approximately 40% were female, and the mean age was 40.4 years. Prior to enrollment, patients had been given standard therapy consisting of radiotherapy alone, temozolomide alone, or radiochemotherapy with temozolomide, with the combination given to most patients. Peripheral blood was collected at six visits: V03 (baseline), V05, V07, V10, V12 and V13. Vaccination was initiated 4-6 weeks after radiotherapy alone, or concurrently with temozolomide cycles in the chemotherapy-containing groups. Longitudinal TCRB deep sequencing was done for roughly 23 treated patients, wherever samples were available for exploratory analyses.

Findings and caveats that apply to the study as a whole: Availability determined which PBMC samples were chosen for TCRB deep sequencing. Immune responses induced by the vaccine were seen in over 80% of patients across multiple MHC alleles. Pseudoprogression seemed to be unrelated to changes in the top peripheral T cell clonotypes found by TCRB sequencing. It was noted by the authors that analyses of patient blood samples could not be reproduced owing to sample limitations.

The material sequenced was PBMCs, taken from a glioma patient whose treatment included an IDH1 peptide vaccine. This TCR was sampled from a man aged 18 to 35 with glioma. The rearrangement joined TRBV7-2 to TRBJ1-2; the D region possibly corresponds to TRBD1 (6 bases align). The CDR3 protein sequence reads: CASSPQGTSGYTF. The nucleotides read TGTGCCAGCAGCCCTCAAGGGACATCTGGCTACACCTTC.